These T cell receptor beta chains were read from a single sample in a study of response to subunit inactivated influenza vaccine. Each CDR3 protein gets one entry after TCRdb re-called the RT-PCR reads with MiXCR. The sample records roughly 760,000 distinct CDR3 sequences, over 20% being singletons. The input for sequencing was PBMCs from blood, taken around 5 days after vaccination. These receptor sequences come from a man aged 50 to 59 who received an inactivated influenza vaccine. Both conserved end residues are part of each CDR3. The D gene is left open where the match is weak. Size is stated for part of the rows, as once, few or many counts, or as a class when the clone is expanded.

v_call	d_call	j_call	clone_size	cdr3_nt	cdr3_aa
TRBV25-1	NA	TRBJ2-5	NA	TGTGCCAGCAGTGAAGGGGCGGACTCGTACCAAGAGACCCAGTACTTC	CASSEGADSYQETQYF
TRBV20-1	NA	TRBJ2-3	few	TGCAGTGCTAGAGCTATCCCTACTAGTGCAGATACGCAGTATTTT	CSARAIPTSADTQYF
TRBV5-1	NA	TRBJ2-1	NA	TGCGCCAGCAGCTTGTTCAGTGCAGGGCTCGTCTACAATGAGCAGTTCTTC	CASSLFSAGLVYNEQFF
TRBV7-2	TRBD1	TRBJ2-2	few	TGTGCCAGCAGCTTAGTTGGCCAGGGGGCTCTGTTTTTT	CASSLVGQGALFF
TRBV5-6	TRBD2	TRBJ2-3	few	TGTGCCAGCCTTCCCCTTTCAGCGGGGCTCAGCACAGATACGCAGTATTTT	CASLPLSAGLSTDTQYF
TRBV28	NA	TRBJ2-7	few	TGTGCCAGCAGTTTACCCGAGCTTTACGAGCAGTACTTC	CASSLPELYEQYF
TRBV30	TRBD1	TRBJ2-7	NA	TGTGCCTGGAAGAAGGGGACAGGTGAAGTGTACGAGCAGTACTTC	CAWKKGTGEVYEQYF
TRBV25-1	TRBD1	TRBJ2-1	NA	TGTGCCAGCAGTGGACAGGGAATATCCTACAATGAGCAGTTCTTC	CASSGQGISYNEQFF
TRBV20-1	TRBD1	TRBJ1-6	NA	TGCAGTGCTAGACATAATCACAGGGGGCCAAATAATTCACCCCTCCACTTT	CSARHNHRGPNNSPLHF
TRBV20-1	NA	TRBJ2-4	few	TGCAGTGCTAGGATGGGGAACATTCAGTACTTC	CSARMGNIQYF
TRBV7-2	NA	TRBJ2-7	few	TGTGCCAGCAGCAACAGCGACGGGTACGAGCAGTACTTC	CASSNSDGYEQYF